These 8 T cell receptor beta chains were sequenced from one sample in a study of T-cell memory formation after mild COVID-19. A single record per CDR3 protein comes from TCRdb applying MiXCR to the 5' RACE reads. The table includes 350,000 or so distinct CDR3 sequences, around 13% detected once. The sequencing sample was made of PBMCs or a T cell subset sorted from them (not recorded which). The receptor set was obtained from a young man who had mild COVID-19 (a few samples of this study predate the infection). Cell type and time point are not known.

The CDR3 coding sequence is TGTGCCAGCAGCGCGGCCCTAGATTTTCATGAGCAGTTCTTC. The encoded protein is CASSAALDFHEQFF. The chain joins TRBV7-9 to TRBJ2-1; D is uncertain. Between the trimmed V and J ends, which lost 5 bases and 8 bases, there was a span of 16 bases. CDR3 length: 14 residues. Germline assignment: CDR1 SEHNR and CDR2 FQNEAQ (reference sequence).

The table lists this clonotype with many counts. The chain couples TRBV7-2 to TRBJ1-1; no clear D. There are 16 residues in the CDR3. V lost 0 bases and J 8 bases, leaving 19 bases between the germline ends. Germline V CDR1 and CDR2: SGHTA, FQGNSA. This chain's CDR3 is CASSLAQSLVFREAFF. DNA of the CDR3: TGTGCCAGCAGCTTAGCGCAGTCATTAGTTTTTCGGGAAGCTTTCTTT.

This rearrangement joins TRBV20-1 to TRBJ2-3; D unclear. This CDR3 spans 12 amino acids. CDR1 is DFQATT, CDR2 SNEGSKA, per germline (reference sequence). Trimming shortened V by 8 bases and J by 8 bases, and 17 bases separated the two germline ends. This CDR3 reads CSTPDRTLTQYF. The CDR3 DNA reads as TGCAGTACCCCCGATCGCACCCTTACGCAGTATTTT.

The chain has TRBV4-1 and TRBJ1-3, with a possible D match to TRBD1 (5 bases). This CDR3 is built from 16 residues. Between the trimmed V and J ends, which lost 4 bases and 2 bases, there was a span of 15 bases. The germline CDR1 and CDR2 sequences are MGHRA and YSYEKL. CDR3 DNA: TGCGCCAGCAGCCTAGAGGGCGAGGGGACTGGAAACACCATATATTTT. Protein sequence: CASSLEGEGTGNTIYF.

The chain combines TRBV7-8 with TRBJ1-4; 9 bases align to TRBD1. The CDR3 contains 14 residues. J was trimmed by 10 bases and V by 5 bases; bases with no gene match: 8. Per the germline V gene, CDR1 is SGHVS and CDR2 is FQNEAQ. The CDR3 bases are TGTGCCAGCAGCCCTGACAGGGGGAAGGGAAAACTGTTTTTT. Protein product: CASSPDRGKGKLFF.

This clonotype was picked up a small number of times. The chain links TRBV10-2 to TRBJ2-2; 10 bases are shared with TRBD2. After removal of 2 bases from V and 4 bases from J, the junction contained 10 bases not matched to a gene. The length of the CDR3 is 18 residues. The germline V gene encodes CDR1 WSHSY and CDR2 SAAADI. Here the CDR3 DNA reads TGCGCCAGCAGTGAGATAAGCGGGGGGGCGTTAGGCACCGGGGAGCTGTTTTTT. It codes for CASSEISGGALGTGELFF.

The chain joins TRBV27 to TRBJ1-6; D perhaps matches TRBD1 (5 bases). The CDR3 has 16 residues. V lost 1 base and J lost 0, with 7 bases in between. Looked up from germline, CDR1 is MNHEY and CDR2 is SMNVEV (reference sequence). The CDR3 DNA reads TGTGCCAGCAGTTTATACGGGGGCTCCTATAATTCACCCCTCCACTTT. Protein sequence: CASSLYGGSYNSPLHF.

This clonotype was counted a single time. The chain links TRBV9 to TRBJ1-2; D unresolved. V dropped 0 bases and J dropped 4 bases, with 13 bases sitting between them. From germline, CDR1 is SGDLS and CDR2 YYNGEE. The CDR3 spans 15 residues. The CDR3 DNA reads TGTGCCAGCAGCGTAGCGGAGGGTAGTTCCTATGGCTACACCTTC. This encodes CASSVAEGSSYGYTF.